This T cell receptor (beta chain) was observed in a study of T cells in narcolepsy. Per germline, CDR1 MNHEY and CDR2 SMNVEV (reference sequence). V shed 5 bases and J 6 bases; nucleotides not matched to a gene: 10. The CDR3 is 15 amino acids. Using immunoSEQ multiplex PCR, the repertoire was profiled, and TCRdb retains in-frame clones only, with some absent. The repertoire has about 24,000 clones, almost 85% of them found once; the top ten carry approximately 10%. The sequence was collected from a human donor in good health. Material for sequencing was memory (CD45RA-) CD4+ T cells from blood. The rearrangement links TRBV27 to TRBJ1-2; TRBD1 matches 9 bases. The CDR3 protein is CASSLTGTGRDGYTF. The CDR3 DNA is TGTGCCAGCAGTCTCACCGGGACAGGGAGGGATGGCTACACCTTC.